What follows are 31 T cell receptor beta chains derived from one specimen sequenced in a study of response to subunit inactivated influenza vaccine. Using its own MiXCR run on the RT-PCR reads, TCRdb lists one record per CDR3 protein. The sample carries about 700,000 distinct CDR3 sequences, approximately 15% recorded once. Sequencing used PBMCs from blood, obtained around 15 days before vaccination. Every receptor here comes from a man aged 50-59 years who received an inactivated influenza vaccine.

V is TRBV3-1 and J is TRBJ2-7; D uncertain. V dropped 4 bases and J dropped 2 bases, with 15 bases sitting between them. This CDR3 has 15 residues. The germline V gene has CDR1 LGHDT and CDR2 YNNKEL (reference sequence). The CDR3 region has the DNA TGTGCCAGCAGCCTAATACCGGGTCCCCCCTACGAGCAGTACTTC. It translates to CASSLIPGPPYEQYF.

The J gene is TRBJ2-7, the V gene TRBV10-2; D gene ambiguous. CDR1 is WSHSY, CDR2 SAAADI, per germline. V lost 6 bases and J lost 4, with 10 bases in between. The CDR3 has 12 residues. DNA of the CDR3: TGCGCCAGCAGAGGACGGTTTTACGAGCAGTACTTC. Residues: CASRGRFYEQYF.

The chain combines TRBV20-1 with TRBJ2-1; 7 bases match TRBD2. CDR3 length: 12 amino acids. Germline lookup yields CDR1 DFQATT and CDR2 SNEGSKA (reference sequence). V dropped 5 bases and J dropped 7; count of bases not matched to a gene: 5. CDR3 coding DNA: TGCAGTGCTGGTGGCGGGGGAAATGAGCAGTTCTTC. It translates to CSAGGGGNEQFF.

The chain employs TRBV7-9 and TRBJ2-5; TRBD1 or TRBD2 may be the D gene (5 bases each). Germline CDR1 reads SEHNR; CDR2 reads FQNEAQ (reference sequence). V was pared by 3 bases and J by 5 bases, with 19 bases between. CDR3 length: 16 residues. DNA for the CDR3: TGTGCCAGCAGCTTCAGCCCGGGGCAGGGCGAGGAGACCCAGTACTTC. Its protein is CASSFSPGQGEETQYF. Drawing the rest from reference TRBV7-9 and TRBJ2-5, the complete variable domain is DTGVSQNPRHKITKRGQNVTFRCDPISEHNRLYWYRQTLGQGPEFLTYFQNEAQLEKSRLLSDRFSAERPKGSFSTLEIQRTEQGDSAMYLCASSFSPGQGEETQYFGPGTRLLVL.

The chain is built from TRBV12-3 or TRBV12-4 and TRBJ2-2; the D is unclear. V was trimmed by 6 bases and J by 6 bases, leaving 8 bases between them. CDR3 length: 12 amino acids. The CDR3 sequence: CASRAAAGELFF. The CDR3 region has the DNA TGTGCCAGCAGGGCCGCGGCCGGGGAGCTGTTTTTT.

V is TRBV27 and J is TRBJ2-3, with D perhaps matching TRBD2 (6 bases). This CDR3 comprises 17 residues. V dropped 3 bases and J dropped 5 bases, with 21 bases sitting between them. Germline values: CDR1 MNHEY, CDR2 SMNVEV (reference sequence). CDR3: CASSLDMDGSEGDTQYF. In DNA, the CDR3 is TGTGCCAGCAGTTTGGACATGGACGGGAGTGAGGGAGATACGCAGTATTTT.

This clonotype showed up many times. The chain joins TRBV28 to TRBJ1-1, with D perhaps TRBD1 (5 bases). CDR3 length: 14 amino acids. V shed 8 bases and J shed 2 bases, with 15 bases lying between them. Germline V gene sequence: CDR1 MDHEN, CDR2 SYDVKM. The CDR3 is CASGWGLSNTEAFF. DNA for the CDR3: TGTGCCAGCGGTTGGGGCCTATCCAACACTGAAGCTTTCTTT.

The CDR3 loop is CASSYKKTYGYTF. The CDR3 bases are TGTGCCAGCAGTTACAAGAAGACCTATGGCTACACCTTC. The chain joins TRBV6-2 or TRBV6-3 to TRBJ1-2; D is ambiguous. The CDR3 extends over 13 amino acids. From germline, CDR1 is MNHEY and CDR2 SVGEGT. V was pared by 2 bases and J by 4 bases, with 8 bases between.

This sequence joins TRBV6-2 or TRBV6-3 and TRBJ2-1; 10 bases are shared with TRBD1. There are 16 residues in the CDR3. Germline values: CDR1 MNHEY, CDR2 SVGEGT. Trimming at V came to 7 bases and at J to 7 bases, leaving 13 bases not matched to a gene. For the CDR3, the DNA is TGTGCCAGCACCACCACCGGGACAGGGGCCATAAATGAGCAGTTCTTC. Amino acid sequence: CASTTTGTGAINEQFF.

This clonotype occurred many times. The chain couples TRBV12-3 or TRBV12-4 to TRBJ1-1; D gene unclear. This CDR3 is built from 13 residues. V was pared by 2 bases and J by 4 bases, with 8 bases between. As DNA, the CDR3 is TGTGCCAGCAGTTTATATTCCAGCACTGAAGCTTTCTTT. Its protein is CASSLYSSTEAFF.

Only a few counts were recorded for this clonotype. Written as DNA, the CDR3 is TGCGCCAGCAGCTTGGTTGGCGGGAGGGCCGAAGGCAATGAGCAGTTCTTC. Translating it yields CASSLVGGRAEGNEQFF. The V call is TRBV5-1, the J call TRBJ2-1, with 9 bases that match TRBD2. The junction had 10 bases not matched to a gene; V was cut back by 0 bases and J by 6 bases. The CDR3 runs 17 residues. Germline CDR1 is SGHRS and CDR2 is YFSETQ.

This clonotype has a count of ten or more. This rearrangement joins TRBV11-2 to TRBJ2-5; TRBD1 or TRBD2 may be the D gene (6 bases each). There are 14 residues in the CDR3. Germline lookup yields CDR1 SGHAT and CDR2 FQNNGV. Trimming left V 5 bases short and J 4 bases short, with 14 bases between. CDR3 in DNA: TGTGCCAGCAGCCCTCCGGGGGCCAGAGAGACCCAGTACTTC. This gives the protein CASSPPGARETQYF.

V and J are TRBV28 and TRBJ2-5, with no clear D. Germline-derived CDR1 and CDR2 are MDHEN and SYDVKM. Deletions cut 1 base from V and 9 bases from J, with 12 bases between. CDR3 length: 13 residues. DNA for the CDR3: TGTGCCAGCAGTTTATCTGAACGAGTACCCCAGTACTTC. Protein product: CASSLSERVPQYF.

There are a few counts of this clonotype. This sequence joins TRBV6-2 or TRBV6-3 and TRBJ1-1, with TRBD1 as a possible D gene (5 bases). V lost 3 bases and J lost 3, with 11 bases in between. The CDR3 totals 14 residues. CDR1 MNHEY and CDR2 SVGEGT come from the germline V gene. The CDR3 nucleotides are TGTGCCAGCAGTTATGAAGGGGCGTACACTGAAGCTTTCTTT. Translation: CASSYEGAYTEAFF.

The gene calls are TRBV24-1 and TRBJ2-5; unclear D gene. CDR1 and CDR2 from the germline V gene are KGHDR and SFDVKD. V was pared by 3 bases and J by 5 bases, with 15 bases between. The CDR3 has 15 amino acids. CDR3 sequence (DNA): TGTGCCACCAGTGATGCCCCGGGCCTCGGGGAGACCCAGTACTTC. This encodes CATSDAPGLGETQYF.

This clonotype came up a few times. The chain joins TRBV10-3 to TRBJ2-7; a possible D gene is TRBD1 (5 bases). Trimming shortened V by 2 bases and J by 5 bases, and 10 bases separated the two germline ends. The CDR3 is made up of 13 amino acids. The germline V gene has CDR1 ENHRY and CDR2 SYGVKD. CDR3 protein: CAISEGRGNEQYF. The CDR3, as DNA: TGTGCCATCAGTGAGGGTAGGGGTAACGAGCAGTACTTC.

There are a few counts of this clonotype. The V call is TRBV7-3, the J call TRBJ2-1; 8 positions agree with TRBD1. The CDR3 covers 15 residues. With V trimmed by 4 bases and J by 6 bases, 8 bases remained unmatched. Germline V gene sequence: CDR1 SGHTA, CDR2 FQGTGA. This CDR3 reads CASSSGTGLFNEQFF. CDR3 DNA: TGTGCCAGCAGCTCCGGGACAGGTCTTTTCAATGAGCAGTTCTTC.

A few counts support this clonotype. The chain carries TRBV5-1 and TRBJ2-2; possibly TRBD2 for D (5 bases). The germline V gene encodes CDR1 SGHRS and CDR2 YFSETQ. Trimming cost V 3 bases and J 3 bases, with 15 bases left between them. The CDR3 is made up of 16 amino acids. DNA of the CDR3: TGCGCCAGCAGCTCTCCGGGGAGTCAGCACACCGGGGAGCTGTTTTTT. Its protein is CASSSPGSQHTGELFF.

The gene calls are TRBV6-2 or TRBV6-3 and TRBJ2-1, with no clear D. V was pared by 3 bases and J by 3 bases, with 9 bases between. Germline CDR1 is MNHEY and CDR2 is SVGEGT. The CDR3 extends over 14 amino acids. The DNA of the CDR3 is TGTGCCAGCAGTTATGTTAACTACTACAATGAGCAGTTCTTC. Translating gives CASSYVNYYNEQFF.

V usage is TRBV25-1 and J usage is TRBJ2-1; TRBD2 matches at 16 bases. Per germline, CDR1 MGHDK and CDR2 SYGVNS. V lost 2 bases to trimming and J lost 5 bases; unmatched junction nucleotides: 9. The CDR3 has 19 amino acids. CDR3 sequence (DNA): TGTGCCAGCAGTGAAATGGGACTAGCGGGAGGGCCGGGGAACAATGAGCAGTTCTTC. This codes for CASSEMGLAGGPGNNEQFF.

This clonotype has more than one count but fewer than ten. The CDR3 region has the DNA TGTGCCAGCACATCGACAGGGGGGAACATTCAGTACTTC. Translating it yields CASTSTGGNIQYF. The rearrangement links TRBV5-6 to TRBJ2-4; the match to TRBD1 covers 9 bases. V gave up 6 bases and J gave up 7 bases; unmatched junction bases: 5. CDR3 length equals 13 residues. Germline V lookup: CDR1 SGHDT, CDR2 YYEEEE. Together with reference TRBV5-6 and TRBJ2-4, the CDR3 gives the full variable domain: DAGVTQSPTHLIKTRGQQVTLRCSPKSGHDTVSWYQQALGQGPQFIFQYYEEEERQRGNFPDRFSGHQFPNYSSELNVNALLLGDSALYLCASTSTGGNIQYFGAGTRLSVL.

There are a few counts of this clonotype. The chain joins TRBV10-3 to TRBJ2-4; 12 bases map to TRBD2. Germline-derived CDR1 and CDR2 are ENHRY and SYGVKD. The V gene end was trimmed by 5 bases and the J gene end by 1 base; junction bases not matched to a gene: 3. The CDR3 loop spans 16 amino acids. The CDR3 nucleotides are TGTGCCATCAGTACTAGCGGGGGGTCGGCCAAAAACATTCAGTACTTC. Its translation is CAISTSGGSAKNIQYF.

This clonotype was observed at least ten times. The rearrangement links TRBV9 to TRBJ2-7; D perhaps matches TRBD1 (6 bases). V was trimmed by 4 bases and J by 1 base, leaving 12 bases between them. CDR3 size: 14 residues. CDR1 and CDR2 from the germline V gene are SGDLS and YYNGEE. CDR3 nucleotides: TGTGCCAGCAGCTTAGGACAGATTTCCTACGAGCAGTACTTC. Translating gives CASSLGQISYEQYF.

This clonotype was seen only a few times. This chain uses TRBV6-2 or TRBV6-3 with TRBJ1-1, with D perhaps matching TRBD1 (6 bases). V shed 5 bases and J shed 0 bases, with 16 bases lying between them. This CDR3 has 16 amino acids. Germline V CDR1 and CDR2: MNHEY, SVGEGT. The CDR3 nucleotides read TGTGCCAGCAGTACCTCCGGGGACACCTTGAACACTGAAGCTTTCTTT. Protein product: CASSTSGDTLNTEAFF.

The rearrangement links TRBV29-1 to TRBJ2-7, with D unclear. This CDR3 region has 12 residues. Germline-derived CDR1 and CDR2 are SQVTM and ANQGSEA. Trimming left V 6 bases short and J 1 base short, with 10 bases between. The CDR3 DNA follows: TGCAGCGTAGCCGAGAGATCCTACGAGCAGTACTTC. This translates into CSVAERSYEQYF.

This clonotype was detected ten times or more. V is TRBV4-3 and J is TRBJ2-5, with TRBD2 matching over 11 bases. The V gene end was trimmed by 4 bases and the J gene end by 4 bases; junction bases not matched to a gene: 5. Germline V gives CDR1 LGHNA, CDR2 YSLEER. This CDR3 spans 15 amino acids. Here the CDR3 reads CASSPFLAGGETQYF. The CDR3 region has the DNA TGCGCCAGCAGCCCATTCCTAGCGGGGGGAGAGACCCAGTACTTC.

This clonotype was seen ten or more times. The chain carries TRBV5-1 and TRBJ2-5; D might be TRBD1 (5 bases). V lost 0 bases, J lost 1 base, and 10 bases lay in between. The length of the CDR3 is 15 residues. The germline V gene encodes CDR1 SGHRS and CDR2 YFSETQ. CDR3 amino acids: CASSLVQDGQETQYF. The CDR3 nucleotides are TGCGCCAGCAGCTTGGTACAGGACGGCCAAGAGACCCAGTACTTC.

This clonotype was seen more than once but under ten times. The rearrangement uses TRBV19 and TRBJ2-7; D is possibly TRBD1 or TRBD2 (5 bases each). The V end lost 6 bases, the J end lost 3 bases, and 12 bases lay between the germline ends. The CDR3 consists of 13 residues. CDR1 is LNHDA and CDR2 is SQIVND in the germline V gene (reference sequence). This CDR3 reads CASSFRDDYEQYF. CDR3 nucleotide sequence: TGTGCCAGTAGCTTCCGGGACGACTACGAGCAGTACTTC.

This clonotype showed up many times. This chain uses TRBV5-1 with TRBJ2-5; the D gene is possibly TRBD1 (6 bases). From germline, CDR1 is SGHRS and CDR2 YFSETQ. V lost 3 bases and J 2 bases, leaving 11 bases between the germline ends. The CDR3 contains 14 residues. In nucleotides, the CDR3 is TGCGCCAGCAGCTCAATGACAGGACAAGAGACCCAGTACTTC. Translating gives CASSSMTGQETQYF. The full variable domain, with the rest looked up from reference TRBV5-1 and TRBJ2-5, is KAGVTQTPRYLIKTRGQQVTLSCSPISGHRSVSWYQQTPGQGLQFLFEYFSETQRNKGNFPGRFSGRQFSNSRSEMNVSTLELGDSALYLCASSSMTGQETQYFGPGTRLLVL.

CDR3 bases: TGTGCCAGCACCAACCTCGCGGGACAGAGCTGGTATTCACCCCTCCACTTT. It codes for CASTNLAGQSWYSPLHF. V and J are TRBV6-1 and TRBJ1-6; 7 bases align to TRBD1. This CDR3 contains 17 residues. CDR1 and CDR2 from the germline V gene are MNHNS and SASEGT. V lost 7 bases and J lost 8; bases outside the gene matches: 17.

This clonotype was seen a few times. The chain uses TRBV19 and TRBJ1-1; TRBD1 aligns across 8 bases. Germline assignment: CDR1 LNHDA and CDR2 SQIVND (reference sequence). The J segment lost 0 bases and the V segment lost 5 bases, leaving 5 bases of the junction unmatched. The CDR3 consists of 15 residues. The CDR3 reads CASSSRDRMNTEAFF. The DNA for the CDR3 is TGTGCCAGTAGTTCCCGGGACAGGATGAACACTGAAGCTTTCTTT. Together with reference TRBV19 and TRBJ1-1, the CDR3 gives the full variable domain: DGGITQSPKYLFRKEGQNVTLSCEQNLNHDAMYWYRQDPGQGLRLIYYSQIVNDFQKGDIAEGYSVSREKKESFPLTVTSAQKNPTAFYLCASSSRDRMNTEAFFGQGTRLTVV.